The clone carrying this T cell receptor beta chain was found a few times. The sample belongs to a study of T-cell reconstitution after alpha-beta-depleted transplantation in children. Unique molecular identifiers were incorporated when the TCRbeta library was constructed. One entry per CDR3 protein results from TCRdb running MiXCR on the PCR reads. The table lists about 640,000 distinct CDR3 sequences, approximately 16% of them singletons, with 1.1% in the top ten. This CDR3 is 16 amino acids long. The V end lost 8 bases, the J end lost 1 base, and 17 bases lay between the germline ends. V gene TRBV12-3 or TRBV12-4 combines with J gene TRBJ2-2; D gene unclear. The receptor was isolated from a human donor who donated a stem cell graft to a child with acute myeloid leukemia. The specimen comprised PBMCs from the stem cell graft donor, sampled from the stem cell graft. The CDR3, as DNA: TGTGCCAGCCACGATGAAAGTCGACAGAACACCGGGGAGCTGTTTTTT. Protein product: CASHDESRQNTGELFF.